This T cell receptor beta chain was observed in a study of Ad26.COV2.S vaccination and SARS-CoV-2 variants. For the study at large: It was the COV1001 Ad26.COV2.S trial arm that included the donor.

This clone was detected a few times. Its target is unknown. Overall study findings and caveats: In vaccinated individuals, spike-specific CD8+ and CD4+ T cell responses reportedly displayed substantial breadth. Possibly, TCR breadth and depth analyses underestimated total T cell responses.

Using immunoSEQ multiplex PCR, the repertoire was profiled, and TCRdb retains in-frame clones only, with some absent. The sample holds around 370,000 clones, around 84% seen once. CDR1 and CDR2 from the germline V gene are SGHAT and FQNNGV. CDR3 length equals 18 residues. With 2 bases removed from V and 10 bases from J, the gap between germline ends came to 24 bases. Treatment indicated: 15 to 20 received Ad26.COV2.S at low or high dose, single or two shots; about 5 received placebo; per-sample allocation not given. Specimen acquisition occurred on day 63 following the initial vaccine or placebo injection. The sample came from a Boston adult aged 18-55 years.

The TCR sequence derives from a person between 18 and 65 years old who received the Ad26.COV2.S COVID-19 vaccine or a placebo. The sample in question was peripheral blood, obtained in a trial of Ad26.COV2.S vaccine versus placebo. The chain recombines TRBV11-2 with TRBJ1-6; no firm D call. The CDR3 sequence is CASSLYGRGRSRASPLHF. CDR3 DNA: TGTGCCAGCAGCTTATACGGCCGAGGGAGATCAAGAGCCTCACCCCTCCACTTT.